The next 27 T cell receptor beta chains were all read from a single sample in a study of blood T cells in healthy people across ages. Combining a sample-barcoded 5' primer with a J-beta primer mix, a second PCR ran for about 7 to 11 cycles. A single record per CDR3 protein comes from TCRdb applying MiXCR to the 5' RACE reads. The sample shows 1,300,000 or so distinct CDR3 sequences, 59% of them seen only once. Source material: blood. The origin of the receptors is a man aged 18 to 30 in good health.

This chain joins TRBV29-1 and TRBJ2-1, with TRBD1 matching over 8 bases. Per germline, CDR1 SQVTM and CDR2 ANQGSEA. This CDR3 has 14 residues. After removal of 3 bases from V and 7 bases from J, the junction contained 8 bases not matched to a gene. This CDR3 is CSVERQGAGNEQFF. The CDR3 coding sequence is TGCAGCGTTGAGAGGCAGGGGGCGGGTAATGAGCAGTTCTTC.

This chain links TRBV9 with TRBJ1-4, with D hard to call. The V gene lost 2 bases and the J gene lost 7 bases, with 6 bases spanning the gap. The CDR3 is 12 amino acids. Per the germline V gene, CDR1 is SGDLS and CDR2 is YYNGEE. The CDR3 spells CASSVEGEKLFF. The CDR3 bases are TGTGCCAGCAGCGTGGAGGGTGAAAAACTGTTTTTT.

This clonotype was found a few times. V gene TRBV4-3 combines with J gene TRBJ2-7; D is uncertain. There are 15 residues in the CDR3. V shed 2 bases and J shed 3 bases, with 14 bases lying between them. Germline V gene sequence: CDR1 LGHNA, CDR2 YSLEER. The CDR3 DNA reads TGCGCCAGCAGCCAAAGCCAGTCACTTTTCTACGAGCAGTACTTC. It is translated as CASSQSQSLFYEQYF.

This chain joins TRBV5-1 and TRBJ2-2, with 8 bases aligning to TRBD1. Germline V gives CDR1 SGHRS, CDR2 YFSETQ. This CDR3 comprises 15 residues. J lost 5 bases, V lost 8 bases, and 11 bases had no gene match. The CDR3: CASITGTGRTGELFF. For the CDR3, the DNA is TGCGCCAGTATCACCGGGACAGGCCGAACCGGGGAGCTGTTTTTT.

This clonotype was seen only a few times. V gene TRBV10-3 combines with J gene TRBJ2-6, with 8 bases matching TRBD1. This CDR3 is built from 17 residues. Germline V gene lookup returns CDR1 ENHRY and CDR2 SYGVKD. The J segment lost 2 bases and the V segment lost 6 bases, leaving 9 bases of the junction unmatched. Here the CDR3 reads CAISPGQAHPGANVLTF. CDR3 bases: TGTGCCATCAGCCCGGGACAGGCGCACCCTGGGGCCAACGTCCTGACTTTC.

V and J are TRBV28 and TRBJ2-5; 8 bases fit TRBD2. Germline-derived CDR1 and CDR2 are MDHEN and SYDVKM. CDR3 size: 14 residues. J lost 5 bases, V lost 6 bases, and 8 bases had no gene match. CDR3 sequence (DNA): TGTGCCAGCAGGGGTAGCGGGGTAGGGGAGACCCAGTACTTC. Amino acid sequence: CASRGSGVGETQYF.

This clonotype was picked up a small number of times. The CDR3: CASSSGLWAKNEQFF. The CDR3 DNA follows: TGTGCCAGCAGCTCCGGACTCTGGGCCAAGAATGAGCAGTTCTTC. J is TRBJ2-1 and V is TRBV7-2; possible D gene TRBD2, 5 bases. The CDR3 sequence is 15 residues long. Germline V gene data show CDR1 as SGHTA and CDR2 as FQGNSA. The V end lost 4 bases, the J end lost 7 bases, and 17 bases lay between the germline ends.

This clonotype was counted only a few times. This chain uses TRBV27 with TRBJ2-7, with TRBD1 matching over 9 bases. Trimming took 4 bases from V and 2 from J; bases not matched to a gene: 9. CDR1 and CDR2 from the germline V gene are MNHEY and SMNVEV (reference sequence). This CDR3 region has 16 residues. For the CDR3, the DNA is TGTGCCAGCAGTTCCAGACAGGGGGGTTCCCCCTACGAGCAGTACTTC. It codes for CASSSRQGGSPYEQYF.

Only a few counts were recorded for this clonotype. The chain carries TRBV4-1 and TRBJ2-3; a possible D gene is TRBD2 (5 bases). V lost 8 bases, J lost 0 bases, and 12 bases lay in between. The germline V gene has CDR1 MGHRA and CDR2 YSYEKL. This CDR3 contains 14 residues. The CDR3 protein is CASQRTSSTDTQYF. The CDR3 coding sequence is TGCGCCAGCCAAAGGACTTCGAGCACAGATACGCAGTATTTT.

This chain uses TRBV5-1 with TRBJ1-1; D perhaps matches TRBD1 (6 bases). V dropped 3 bases and J dropped 6 bases, with 15 bases sitting between them. The CDR3 has 14 residues. The germline V gene encodes CDR1 SGHRS and CDR2 YFSETQ. The DNA for the CDR3 is TGCGCCAGCAGCTCCGGCCTGGGGGGCTCTGAAGCTTTCTTT. As protein: CASSSGLGGSEAFF.

The rearrangement links TRBV5-1 to TRBJ1-2; D not certain. Germline V gene lookup returns CDR1 SGHRS and CDR2 YFSETQ. V lost 2 bases and J 6 bases, leaving 14 bases between the germline ends. The length of the CDR3 is 14 residues. CDR3 nucleotides: TGCGCCAGCAGCTTTCGGGGTCAGGTTGATGGCTACACCTTC. It is translated as CASSFRGQVDGYTF.

This clonotype was counted only a few times. The rearrangement links TRBV18 to TRBJ2-1; 8 bases align to TRBD2. Germline loops: CDR1 KGHSH, CDR2 LQKENI. This CDR3 has 15 amino acids. With 4 bases clipped from V and 3 bases from J, the junction kept 5 bases outside the gene matches. The DNA of the CDR3 is TGTGCCAGCTCACAACTAGCGGACGTCTACAATGAGCAGTTCTTC. Translation: CASSQLADVYNEQFF.

The rearrangement links TRBV4-2 to TRBJ2-3; TRBD2 matches at 15 bases. V shed 1 base and J 11 bases; nucleotides not matched to a gene: 4. Germline values: CDR1 LGHNA, CDR2 YNFKEQ. The CDR3 length is 15 residues. The CDR3 spells CASSQGTSGGALQYF. The CDR3 coding sequence is TGTGCCAGCAGCCAAGGGACTAGCGGGGGGGCCCTGCAGTATTTT.

The chain combines TRBV3-1 with TRBJ2-5, with D hard to call. The CDR3 length is 13 residues. Germline lookup yields CDR1 LGHDT and CDR2 YNNKEL (reference sequence). The V and J ends lost 0 bases and 13 bases respectively, with 15 bases between them. In DNA, the CDR3 is TGTGCCAGCAGCCAAGATACTGACATCCTTAGGTACTTC. Amino acids: CASSQDTDILRYF.

This chain joins TRBV6-6 and TRBJ2-1; 8 bases are a match to TRBD1. V shed 6 bases and J 9 bases; nucleotides not matched to a gene: 10. The CDR3 is 14 residues long. CDR1 MNHNY and CDR2 SVGAGI come from the germline V gene (reference sequence). The CDR3 DNA follows: TGTGCCAGCAGCAGACTGGACAGGGTTGGTGAGCAGTTCTTC. Protein: CASSRLDRVGEQFF.

This clonotype came up a few times. The J gene is TRBJ2-5, the V gene TRBV15; D gene uncertain. This CDR3 comprises 13 residues. The V and J ends lost 3 bases and 2 bases respectively, with 7 bases between them. The germline CDR1 and CDR2 sequences are LNHNV and YYDKDF (reference sequence). CDR3 coding DNA: TGTGCCACCAGCAGGAGACCTCAAGAGACCCAGTACTTC. Translation gives CATSRRPQETQYF.

The rearrangement links TRBV12-3 or TRBV12-4 to TRBJ2-5; D tentatively reads TRBD1 or TRBD2 (5 bases each). Trimming removed 6 bases from V and 1 base from J, with 15 bases in between. This CDR3 has 15 amino acids. Here the CDR3 reads CASSSPGPIQETQYF. The CDR3 DNA is TGTGCCAGCAGCAGCCCGGGACCCATCCAAGAGACCCAGTACTTC.

The chain carries TRBV12-5 and TRBJ2-1; D might be TRBD2 (7 bases). The V and J ends lost 5 bases and 10 bases respectively, with 21 bases between them. This CDR3 is built from 15 residues. Germline V gene data show CDR1 as LGHNT and CDR2 as FRNRAP. CDR3 residues: CASGPNWGGPIEQFF. For the CDR3, the DNA is TGTGCTAGTGGTCCGAATTGGGGGGGGCCAATAGAGCAGTTCTTC.

As DNA, the CDR3 is TGTGCCAGCAGCCAAGATTTGAGGGAGGCTTTCTTT. This translates into CASSQDLREAFF. The rearrangement uses TRBV3-1 and TRBJ1-1; D is unclear. This CDR3 has 12 residues. V lost 0 bases, J lost 11 bases, and 10 bases lay in between. Germline loops: CDR1 LGHDT, CDR2 YNNKEL (reference sequence).

The rearrangement joins TRBV7-2 to TRBJ1-2, with no clear D. Between the trimmed V and J ends, which lost 6 bases and 3 bases, there was a span of 26 bases. There are 18 residues in the CDR3. The germline V gene has CDR1 SGHTA and CDR2 FQGNSA. CDR3 nucleotides: TGTGCCAGCAGTTCGACTCAGCCAATGAAACCGGATGACTATGGCTACACCTTC. Amino acids: CASSSTQPMKPDDYGYTF.

Points on this clonotype: Since a much larger clone is just one base distant, this may be a read error. This sequence joins TRBV7-8 and TRBJ2-3; 7 bases match TRBD1. V was pared by 4 bases and J by 10 bases, with 14 bases of the junction left unmatched. CDR3 length: 15 residues. Germline V lookup: CDR1 SGHVS, CDR2 FQNEAQ. CDR3 region: CASSSPGQYVDAQYF. The CDR3 DNA follows: TGTGCCAGCAGCTCCCCGGGACAGTATGTGGATGCGCAGTATTTT.

The CDR3 is CASAGLRNTEAFF. Written as DNA, the CDR3 is TGCGCCAGCGCGGGACTCCGGAACACTGAAGCTTTCTTT. The rearrangement joins TRBV5-1 to TRBJ1-1, with D perhaps matching TRBD1 (5 bases). Germline V gene lookup returns CDR1 SGHRS and CDR2 YFSETQ. The CDR3 loop spans 13 amino acids. V was shortened by 7 bases and J by 1 base, with 11 bases between the two germline ends. Based on the CDR3 plus reference TRBV5-1 and TRBJ1-1, the full variable domain is KAGVTQTPRYLIKTRGQQVTLSCSPISGHRSVSWYQQTPGQGLQFLFEYFSETQRNKGNFPGRFSGRQFSNSRSEMNVSTLELGDSALYLCASAGLRNTEAFFGQGTRLTVV.

The chain carries TRBV7-9 and TRBJ1-1, with TRBD1 matching over 9 bases. CDR1 and CDR2 from the germline V gene are SEHNR and FQNEAQ (reference sequence). The junction had 8 bases not matched to a gene; V was cut back by 5 bases and J by 4 bases. The CDR3 sequence is 15 residues long. The CDR3 DNA reads TGTGCCAGCAGCGGTCGGACAGGGGAGAGCACTGAAGCTTTCTTT. This encodes CASSGRTGESTEAFF.

This rearrangement joins TRBV7-9 to TRBJ2-5; no definite D call. The CDR3 has 15 residues. Between the trimmed V and J ends, which lost 7 bases and 1 base, there was a span of 16 bases. Germline lookup yields CDR1 SEHNR and CDR2 FQNEAQ (reference sequence). CDR3 sequence: CASTVVRVSQETQYF. In nucleotides, the CDR3 is TGTGCCAGCACCGTCGTACGTGTAAGCCAAGAGACCCAGTACTTC.

The gene calls are TRBV7-2 and TRBJ2-7; 8 nucleotides agree with TRBD2. Germline assignment: CDR1 SGHTA and CDR2 FQGNSA. The CDR3 extends over 16 amino acids. The trim removed 1 base at V and 3 bases at J, leaving 8 bases unmatched. The CDR3 coding sequence is TGTGCCAGCAGCTTAGGGGTCGGGACTAGGGTCTACGAGCAGTACTTC. Protein sequence: CASSLGVGTRVYEQYF.

This rearrangement joins TRBV20-1 to TRBJ2-3; possibly TRBD1 for D (5 bases). Germline-derived CDR1 and CDR2 are DFQATT and SNEGSKA (reference sequence). Trimming left V 3 bases short and J 0 bases short, with 10 bases between. The CDR3 consists of 14 residues. CDR3 region: CSARRQPSTDTQYF. In DNA form, the CDR3 reads TGCAGTGCTAGGAGACAGCCTAGCACAGATACGCAGTATTTT.

This chain links TRBV6-5 with TRBJ1-5; the match to TRBD1 covers 8 bases. The trim removed 5 bases at V and 3 bases at J, leaving 6 bases unmatched. Per germline, CDR1 MNHEY and CDR2 SVGAGI. This CDR3 contains 15 residues. CDR3: CASSADRGPNQPQHF. In DNA form, the CDR3 reads TGTGCCAGCAGTGCAGACAGGGGCCCCAATCAGCCCCAGCATTTT.